These 21 T cell receptor beta chains share one sample of origin, sequenced in a study of blood T cell repertoires in COVID-19 (dated by TCRdb to 2018 to 2020). Library method: the immunoSEQ multiplex PCR assay. What TCRdb holds here is the immuneACCESS table cut down to in-frame rearrangements. Part of the clones is not present; checked against another copy, under half of the missing clones reflect an unresolved V gene, and the others are unexplained. The sample table shows more than 250,000 clones, and around 90% are seen once. About 6% of the sample lies in the top ten. The specimen was peripheral blood. The receptors were sampled from a woman between 45 and 65 years old with COVID-19, enrolled during active disease.

The chain joins TRBV11-2 to TRBJ2-7, with 7 positions matching TRBD1. This CDR3 has 14 residues. Looked up from germline, CDR1 is SGHAT and CDR2 is FQNNGV. The junction had 5 bases not matched to a gene; V was cut back by 4 bases and J by 2 bases. CDR3 amino acids: CASSSPTGPYEQYF. The CDR3 region has the DNA TGTGCCAGCAGCTCACCGACAGGGCCCTACGAGCAGTACTTC.

This clone was observed a handful of times. V and J are TRBV6-6 and TRBJ1-2; no firm D call. V gave up 5 bases and J gave up 4 bases, with 11 bases separating them. Germline CDR1 is MNHNY and CDR2 is SVGAGI (reference sequence). CDR3 length equals 13 residues. CDR3 coding DNA: TGTGCCAGCAGTCCCGACAAGTCCTATGGCTACACCTTC. This gives the protein CASSPDKSYGYTF.

The chain recombines TRBV19 with TRBJ1-4, with a possible D match to TRBD1 (6 bases). The CDR3 has 17 amino acids. Germline V CDR1 and CDR2: LNHDA, SQIVND (reference sequence). The V and J ends lost 2 bases and 8 bases respectively, with 21 bases between them. CDR3 in amino acids: CASSIPQFPGAPEKLFF. The CDR3 nucleotides are TGTGCCAGTAGTATACCTCAGTTTCCAGGGGCTCCCGAAAAACTGTTTTTT.

This chain uses TRBV6-2 or TRBV6-3 with TRBJ1-3; D remains ambiguous. Trimming stripped 2 bases from V and 4 bases from J, with 9 bases between. Germline CDR1 and CDR2: MNHEY and SVGEGT. The CDR3 runs to 14 residues. The CDR3 loop reads CASSYDGRGNTIYF. The CDR3 region has the DNA TGTGCCAGCAGTTACGACGGGAGAGGAAACACCATATATTTT.

This rearrangement joins TRBV30 to TRBJ1-1; TRBD1 aligns across 8 bases. Trimming removed 3 bases from V and 9 bases from J; junction bases left unmatched: 12. From germline, CDR1 is GTSNPN and CDR2 SVGIG (reference sequence). This CDR3 region has 14 residues. CDR3 bases: TGTGCCTGGAGCCGGGACAGGCAATTGTCGAAAGCTTTCTTT. Translated, it gives CAWSRDRQLSKAFF.

This chain uses TRBV19 with TRBJ1-2; D not certain. CDR1 and CDR2 (germline): LNHDA, SQIVND (reference sequence). V dropped 5 bases and J dropped 4 bases, with 14 bases sitting between them. CDR3 size: 14 residues. The chain's CDR3 is CASSREPLFYGYTF. The CDR3 DNA reads TGTGCCAGTAGTCGGGAACCCCTATTCTATGGCTACACCTTC.

The chain has TRBV6-5 and TRBJ1-1, with D possibly being TRBD1 (6 bases). This CDR3 has 14 amino acids. V dropped 2 bases and J dropped 9 bases, with 16 bases sitting between them. In germline, CDR1 is MNHEY, CDR2 SVGAGI. This chain's CDR3 is CASSYRTAGEKAFF. As DNA, the CDR3 is TGTGCCAGCAGTTACCGGACAGCGGGGGAGAAAGCTTTCTTT.

V and J are TRBV19 and TRBJ1-5, with 9 bases fitting TRBD1. V was clipped by 9 bases and J by 4 bases; unmatched bases: 4. The CDR3 is 13 residues long. The germline CDR1 and CDR2 sequences are LNHDA and SQIVND (reference sequence). CDR3 nucleotide sequence: TGTGCCAGCGGACAGGGGAGGAATCAGCCCCAGCATTTT. Amino acids: CASGQGRNQPQHF.

V and J are TRBV24-1 and TRBJ2-1; TRBD1 matches 10 bases. The CDR3 is 15 residues long. Trimming cost V 7 bases and J 3 bases; bases outside gene matches: 5. Looked up from germline, CDR1 is KGHDR and CDR2 is SFDVKD. The CDR3 loop reads CATSPDRGFYNEQFF. CDR3 nucleotide sequence: TGTGCCACCAGCCCGGACAGGGGGTTCTACAATGAGCAGTTCTTC.

This clone was detected once. The rearrangement joins TRBV29-1 to TRBJ2-7; 8 nucleotides align to TRBD1. CDR1 and CDR2 (germline): SQVTM, ANQGSEA. J gave up 4 bases and V 5 bases, and 22 bases lay outside the gene matches. The CDR3 runs to 18 residues. CDR3 in DNA: TGCAGCGTTATGGCCCCGGAACCAGGGGGCTTGGTTGGATACGAGCAGTACTTC. Translated: CSVMAPEPGGLVGYEQYF.

The chain joins TRBV5-1 to TRBJ2-7; no clear D gene. The CDR3 contains 14 residues. In germline, CDR1 is SGHRS, CDR2 YFSETQ. V shed 3 bases and J shed 0 bases, with 10 bases lying between them. This CDR3 reads CASSSTEVSYEQYF. The CDR3 DNA follows: TGCGCCAGCAGCTCTACAGAAGTCTCCTACGAGCAGTACTTC. The entire variable domain, with the rest obtained from reference TRBV5-1 and TRBJ2-7, is as follows: KAGVTQTPRYLIKTRGQQVTLSCSPISGHRSVSWYQQTPGQGLQFLFEYFSETQRNKGNFPGRFSGRQFSNSRSEMNVSTLELGDSALYLCASSSTEVSYEQYFGPGTRLTVT.

The chain links TRBV5-4 to TRBJ1-2; possibly TRBD1 for D (6 bases). The CDR3 sequence is 14 residues long. V was clipped by 2 bases and J by 2 bases, with 10 bases between them. Germline CDR1 and CDR2: SGHNT and YYREEE (reference sequence). CDR3 loop: CASSFPQGNYGYTF. The CDR3 nucleotides read TGTGCCAGCAGCTTTCCCCAGGGGAACTATGGCTACACCTTC.

V gene TRBV5-4 combines with J gene TRBJ1-1; possible D gene TRBD1, 6 bases. Germline lookup yields CDR1 SGHNT and CDR2 YYREEE (reference sequence). V gave up 3 bases and J gave up 3 bases, with 15 bases separating them. The CDR3 is made up of 15 amino acids. The CDR3 loop is CASSSPWGRDTEAFF. CDR3 bases: TGTGCCAGCAGCTCCCCATGGGGGCGCGACACTGAAGCTTTCTTT.

CDR3 region: CASSRSAGGFTEAFF. The DNA of the CDR3 is TGTGCCAGCTCGCGTTCAGCAGGGGGTTTTACTGAAGCTTTCTTT. The chain uses TRBV18 and TRBJ1-1; TRBD1 agrees at 7 bases. CDR1 is KGHSH, CDR2 LQKENI, per germline. J was trimmed by 5 bases and V by 6 bases; bases with no gene match: 12. This CDR3 has 15 amino acids.

The chain carries TRBV7-2 and TRBJ1-6; D not resolved. The CDR3 has 16 residues. V gave up 1 base and J gave up 3 bases, with 10 bases separating them. Germline V lookup: CDR1 SGHTA, CDR2 FQGNSA. The CDR3 protein is CASSLVAALYNSPLHF. CDR3 bases: TGTGCCAGCAGCTTAGTAGCCGCTCTCTATAATTCACCCCTCCACTTT.

This clone was seen only once. The J gene is TRBJ1-1, the V gene TRBV7-2; no definite D call. Germline V gene data show CDR1 as SGHTA and CDR2 as FQGNSA. There are 13 residues in the CDR3. V was pared by 5 bases and J by 0 bases, with 7 bases between. CDR3 DNA: TGTGCCAGCAGCACCCAGTTGAACACTGAAGCTTTCTTT. Protein: CASSTQLNTEAFF.

The CDR3 is CASSPLGAAGGRRYEQYF. CDR3 DNA: TGTGCCAGCAGCCCTCTGGGGGCAGCGGGAGGGCGACGATACGAGCAGTACTTC. This rearrangement joins TRBV3-1 (or the pseudogene TRBV3-2) to TRBJ2-7; 10 bases align to TRBD2. The V gene's germline CDR1 is LGHDT and CDR2 YNNKEL (reference sequence). This CDR3 comprises 18 residues. J gave up 4 bases and V 4 bases, and 16 bases lay outside the gene matches.

The rearrangement uses TRBV7-2 and TRBJ1-5, with 7 bases matching TRBD1. J was trimmed by 2 bases and V by 3 bases; bases with no gene match: 4. CDR3 length: 15 residues. Germline V gives CDR1 SGHTA, CDR2 FQGNSA. The DNA of the CDR3 is TGTGCCAGCAGCTTCGGACAGGCCCGCAATCAGCCCCAGCATTTT. It translates to CASSFGQARNQPQHF. The full variable domain, completed using reference TRBV7-2 and TRBJ1-5, is GAGVSQSPSNKVTEKGKDVELRCDPISGHTALYWYRQSLGQGLEFLIYFQGNSAPDKSGLPSDRFSAERTGGSVSTLTIQRTQQEDSAVYLCASSFGQARNQPQHFGDGTRLSIL.

This clone was seen once. The rearrangement links TRBV15 to TRBJ2-5, with D possibly being TRBD2 (6 bases). V was shortened by 1 base and J by 3 bases, with 12 bases between the two germline ends. CDR3 length: 15 amino acids. CDR1 LNHNV and CDR2 YYDKDF come from the germline V gene (reference sequence). CDR3 sequence reads: CATSRGRAWEETQYF. CDR3 DNA sequence: TGTGCCACCAGCAGAGGGAGGGCTTGGGAAGAGACCCAGTACTTC.

CDR3: CASSFQGSSLRAFF. CDR3 DNA sequence: TGTGCCAGCAGTTTCCAGGGTTCGTCACTCCGAGCTTTCTTT. This chain joins TRBV27 and TRBJ1-1; possible D gene TRBD1, 5 bases. V lost 3 bases and J 10 bases, leaving 18 bases between the germline ends. The germline gives CDR1 MNHEY, CDR2 SMNVEV (reference sequence). The CDR3 is made up of 14 amino acids.

This chain uses TRBV20-1 with TRBJ2-3; D may be TRBD1 (5 bases). The length of the CDR3 is 14 residues. CDR1 and CDR2 from the germline V gene are DFQATT and SNEGSKA (reference sequence). The V and J ends lost 3 bases and 5 bases respectively, with 15 bases between them. The CDR3, as DNA: TGCAGTGCTAGTAAGCTACCCAGGGTAGATACGCAGTATTTT. Protein product: CSASKLPRVDTQYF.